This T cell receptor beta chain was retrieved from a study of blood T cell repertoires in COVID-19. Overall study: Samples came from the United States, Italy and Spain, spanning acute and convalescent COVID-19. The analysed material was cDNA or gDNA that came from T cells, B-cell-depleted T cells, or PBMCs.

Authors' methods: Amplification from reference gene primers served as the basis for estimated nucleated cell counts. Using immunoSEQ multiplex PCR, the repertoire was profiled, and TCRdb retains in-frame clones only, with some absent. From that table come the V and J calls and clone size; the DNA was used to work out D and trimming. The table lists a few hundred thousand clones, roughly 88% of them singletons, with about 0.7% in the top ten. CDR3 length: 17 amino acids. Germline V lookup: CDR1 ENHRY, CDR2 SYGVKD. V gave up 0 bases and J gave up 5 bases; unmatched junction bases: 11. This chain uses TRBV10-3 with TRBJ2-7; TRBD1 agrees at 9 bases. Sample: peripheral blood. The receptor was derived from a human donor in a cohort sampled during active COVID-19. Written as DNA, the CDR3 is TGTGCCATCAGTGAGTCGAAATTGAACAGGGGGCGCGACGAGCAGTACTTC. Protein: CAISESKLNRGRDEQYF.